The T cell receptor (beta chain) under discussion was sequenced for a study of blood T cell repertoires in COVID-19 (dated by TCRdb to 2020 to 2021). Regarding the complete study: The collaborator samples originated in the United States, Italy and Spain and spanned the acute and convalescent phases of COVID-19. The material from the prospective study consisted of cDNA or gDNA derived from T cells, B-cell-depleted T cells, or PBMCs. Deeply sampled blood TCRbeta repertoires from subjects exposed to, actively infected with, or recovered from COVID-19 were included in the dataset. A freely available public database, intended as a resource for researchers studying the immune response to SARS-CoV-2, is where the repertoires were released. The samples were drawn from two sources: the first 160 participants of the ongoing ImmuneRACE study, and over 950 subjects contributed by 6 global collaborators. Nearly every sample came with metadata listing a de-identified subject ID, COVID-19 status, age in years and sex. HLA class I and class II types, where available, came from metadata supplied by the sample provider rather than from assay-based typing.

Whole blood was collected in K2EDTA tubes by collaborating institutions according to the institutions' own protocols. For TCRbeta analysis, collaborator samples were shipped as frozen whole blood, as isolated PBMCs, or as DNA extracted from either sample type. The CDR3 starts with the cysteine, ends with the phenylalanine, and has 14 residues. Only the CDR3 DNA is retained, 42 bases long and in frame from the first base. In the germline V gene, CDR1 corresponds to SGHRS and CDR2 to YFSETQ. Clipping removes 3 bases from V and 3 bases from J, with 5 as the unmatched junction base count. The paper as a whole reports these results and caveats: Clinical and demographic metadata were provided uncurated, with the amount varying by source and participant.

The immunoSEQ Assay, a bias-controlled multiplex PCR, was used to amplify TCRbeta CDR3 regions from genomic DNA. Processing in the source paper ran as follows. The number of nucleated cells in each sample was estimated from the amplification of reference gene primers within the assay. Sequence reads were collapsed and filtered to measure the absolute abundance of every unique TCRbeta CDR3 rearrangement. For each sample, productive Simpson clonality was calculated as the square root of Simpson's diversity index over productive rearrangements. TCRdb obtained this table from immuneACCESS and retained in-frame rearrangements with V and J assigned. These tables miss some clones; where compared with another copy, unresolved V genes account for less than half of the shortfall, and the remainder is unexplained. For V, J and clone size, that table is used; D and trimming come from the DNA. The sample has tens of thousands of clones on record, about 88% of them singletons. The ten most abundant clones make up around 5.5% of the sample.

In regard to this clone: Its cognate antigen has yet to be identified. The record has no base qualities; no much larger clone is one base away.

The sample was peripheral blood. The rearranged segments are TRBV5-1 and TRBJ1-1, with 7 bases in between that match TRBD1. This clonotype originated in an elderly man in a cohort sampled during active COVID-19. The sequenced DNA: TGCGCCAGCAGCTCCAGGGGGTCCGACACTGAAGCTTTCTTT. The resulting protein is CASSSRGSDTEAFF.